The entry that follows covers one T cell receptor (beta chain) sequence. With 3 bases clipped from V and 1 base from J, the junction kept 8 bases outside the gene matches. From germline, CDR1 is GTSNPN and CDR2 SVGIG (reference sequence). This CDR3 has 15 residues. TCRdb keeps only in-frame clones here, not all; method: immunoSEQ multiplex PCR. The sample contains about 32,000 clones, approximately 90% of which appear only once. These data originate in a study of PD-1 and CTLA-4 blockade in melanoma. V gene TRBV30 combines with J gene TRBJ1-1, with 7 bases matching TRBD1. The sequencing here drew on CD8+ T cells from peripheral blood, taken from a patient given anti-PD-1 treatment. The sequence derives from a human donor with melanoma. The CDR3 protein is CAWRTPGTENTEAFF. The DNA of the CDR3 is TGTGCCTGGAGGACCCCCGGGACAGAGAACACTGAAGCTTTCTTT.